The 15 T cell receptor beta chains presented below share a single source sample, sequenced in a study of cytomegalovirus exposure and HLA in healthy donors. It was with 60 Vbeta and 13 Jbeta primers that the PCR ran. Profiled with immunoSEQ multiplex PCR; TCRdb holds only in-frame clones, not every one. The table lists 150,000 to 250,000 clones, more than 65% of them singletons. Sequencing used PBMCs. These receptors came from a girl under 18 in good health and CMV-seropositive.

The rearrangement links TRBV19 to TRBJ2-7; D is uncertain. V was clipped by 7 bases and J by 4 bases, with 17 bases between them. The germline gives CDR1 LNHDA, CDR2 SQIVND (reference sequence). The CDR3 length is 14 residues. The CDR3 nucleotides are TGTGCCAGTAATCCATCCGTAGACTGGTACGAGCAGTACTTC. Its protein is CASNPSVDWYEQYF.

This chain joins TRBV4-3 and TRBJ2-7, with D tentatively TRBD2 (7 bases). CDR1 is LGHNA and CDR2 is YSLEER in the germline V gene. This CDR3 comprises 18 residues. The V and J ends lost 0 bases and 0 bases respectively, with 18 bases between them. CDR3 nucleotide sequence: TGCGCCAGCAGCCAAGATCGGAGGGGGGGGTGGAGCTCCTACGAGCAGTACTTC. Protein: CASSQDRRGGWSSYEQYF.

The chain has TRBV4-3 and TRBJ1-1; D not certain. This CDR3 spans 15 amino acids. The V end lost 0 bases, the J end lost 0 bases, and 8 bases lay between the germline ends. Germline CDR1 and CDR2: LGHNA and YSLEER. Here the CDR3 DNA reads TGCGCCAGCAGCCAAGACATAGTTCTGAACACTGAAGCTTTCTTT. Translation gives CASSQDIVLNTEAFF.

The chain links TRBV6-5 to TRBJ1-1; 9 bases fit TRBD1. V was clipped by 6 bases and J by 4 bases; unmatched bases: 6. The CDR3 spans 14 residues. From germline, CDR1 is MNHEY and CDR2 SVGAGI. As DNA, the CDR3 is TGTGCCAGCAGCAACAGGGGGCCGGGCACTGAAGCTTTCTTT. It codes for CASSNRGPGTEAFF.

The V gene is TRBV11-3, the J gene TRBJ1-6; tentatively, D is TRBD1 (6 bases). V lost 3 bases to trimming and J lost 7 bases, with 16 bases between them. Germline lookup yields CDR1 SGHNT and CDR2 YENEEA. CDR3 length: 16 residues. The CDR3 DNA reads as TGTGCCAGCAGCTTGGACTGGTGGACAGCCAATTCACCCCTCCACTTT. Encoded protein: CASSLDWWTANSPLHF.

DNA for the CDR3: TGCGCCAGCAGCTTAGTGGACAGGGGTAACTATGGCTACACCTTC. The encoded protein is CASSLVDRGNYGYTF. The V gene is TRBV5-1, the J gene TRBJ1-2, with 9 bases matching TRBD1. CDR1 SGHRS and CDR2 YFSETQ come from the germline V gene. CDR3 length: 15 amino acids. The J segment lost 1 base and the V segment lost 2 bases, leaving 3 bases of the junction unmatched.

The chain combines TRBV4-3 with TRBJ2-4; D possibly corresponds to TRBD2 (5 bases). Trimming stripped 4 bases from V and 6 bases from J, with 19 bases between. There are 16 residues in the CDR3. Germline values: CDR1 LGHNA, CDR2 YSLEER. CDR3 loop: CASSPNWADLLNIQYF. The CDR3 DNA sequence: TGCGCCAGCAGCCCAAATTGGGCGGACTTACTAAACATTCAGTACTTC.

The chain is built from TRBV28 and TRBJ1-2; 9 positions agree with TRBD1. Trimming removed 3 bases from V and 7 bases from J; junction bases left unmatched: 9. Germline CDR1 is MDHEN and CDR2 is SYDVKM. The CDR3 sequence is 15 residues long. This CDR3 reads CASSFGTGTTGGYTF. In DNA, the CDR3 is TGTGCCAGCAGTTTCGGGACAGGGACAACCGGTGGCTACACCTTC.

The gene calls are TRBV7-2 and TRBJ2-1; 13 nucleotides match TRBD2. Germline V gene data show CDR1 as SGHTA and CDR2 as FQGNSA. The junction had 5 bases not matched to a gene; V was cut back by 4 bases and J by 8 bases. The CDR3 has 15 amino acids. CDR3 region: CASSSRTSGGDEQFF. CDR3 coding DNA: TGTGCCAGCAGCTCCCGGACTAGCGGGGGTGATGAGCAGTTCTTC.

The rearrangement joins TRBV7-9 to TRBJ1-2, with D maybe TRBD1 (5 bases). V lost 7 bases to trimming and J lost 5 bases, with 17 bases between them. Germline values: CDR1 SEHNR, CDR2 FQNEAQ (reference sequence). The CDR3 extends over 14 amino acids. The CDR3 spells CASTRGEAAYGYTF. For the CDR3, the DNA is TGTGCCAGCACCCGAGGGGAGGCGGCTTATGGCTACACCTTC.

The genes are TRBV6-5 and TRBJ2-7; 7 bases align to TRBD1. Per the germline V gene, CDR1 is MNHEY and CDR2 is SVGAGI. CDR3 length: 15 residues. Germline trimming cut 5 bases from V and 3 bases from J; bases unmatched to any gene: 10. CDR3 sequence reads: CASSSGQANNYEQYF. CDR3 sequence (DNA): TGTGCCAGCAGTAGCGGACAGGCAAACAACTACGAGCAGTACTTC.

The V gene is TRBV6-6, the J gene TRBJ2-3; a weak D match, TRBD2 (6 bases). V dropped 4 bases and J dropped 4 bases, with 15 bases sitting between them. The CDR3 has 15 amino acids. Per germline, CDR1 MNHNY and CDR2 SVGAGI (reference sequence). The CDR3 is CASSFGTQGADTQYF. The CDR3, as DNA: TGTGCCAGCAGTTTCGGGACTCAAGGGGCAGATACGCAGTATTTT.

The genes are TRBV7-2 and TRBJ1-2; 8 bases align to TRBD1. Trimming at V came to 5 bases and at J to 2 bases, leaving 1 base not matched to a gene. Germline V lookup: CDR1 SGHTA, CDR2 FQGNSA. The CDR3 contains 13 residues. This CDR3 is CASSRDRNYGYTF. CDR3 bases: TGTGCCAGCAGCCGGGACAGGAACTATGGCTACACCTTC.

This chain uses TRBV7-2 with TRBJ2-7; TRBD2 is a possible D gene (7 bases). CDR3 length: 14 residues. Germline CDR1 is SGHTA and CDR2 is FQGNSA. Trimming removed 3 bases at V and 3 bases at J, with 12 bases between. The CDR3 loop is CASSLSGGDYEQYF. Written as DNA, the CDR3 is TGTGCCAGCAGCTTGTCGGGGGGCGACTACGAGCAGTACTTC.

This clone has just a few counts. This chain uses TRBV6-1 with TRBJ1-6, with a possible D match to TRBD1 (5 bases). Germline lookup yields CDR1 MNHNS and CDR2 SASEGT. The CDR3 runs to 15 residues. The V end lost 6 bases, the J end lost 0 bases, and 9 bases lay between the germline ends. This CDR3 reads CASSRDSSYNSPLHF. CDR3 coding DNA: TGTGCCAGCAGCAGGGATAGCTCCTATAATTCACCCCTCCACTTT.